This entry describes one T cell receptor beta chain. CDR1 is SGHAT and CDR2 is FQNNGV in the germline V gene. The CDR3 loop spans 17 amino acids. J lost 5 bases, V lost 5 bases, and 9 bases had no gene match. The authors ran the assay at deep level. Repertoires were generated with immunoSEQ multiplex PCR, while TCRdb's copy carries only in-frame clones and drops some. The sample lists about 510,000 clones, roughly 78% occurring once. The sample belongs to a study of shared clonotypes between healthy human individuals. This receptor was obtained from a middle-aged woman in good health. Some clones in this sample may be carry-over from other donors' samples. The V call is TRBV11-2, the J call TRBJ2-5; 15 bases are a match to TRBD2. Sequenced sample: PBMCs. CDR3: CASSLWTSGRARETQYF. In DNA form, the CDR3 reads TGTGCCAGCAGCCTATGGACTAGCGGGAGGGCCCGTGAGACCCAGTACTTC.